This T cell receptor (beta chain) was captured in a study of chemoradiotherapy in HPV16-positive cancers. Overall study results and limits: The functional HPV-specific definition rests on just a couple of HPV16-positive patients.

Of note for this clone: The antigen remains unidentified.

This CDR3 has 15 amino acids. V was clipped by 5 bases and J by 10 bases, with 18 bases between them. Germline V lookup: CDR1 SEHNR, CDR2 FQNEAQ (reference sequence). Some clones are missing from TCRdb's copy, which holds only in-frame ones; the method was immunoSEQ multiplex PCR. Of roughly 5,400 clones detected, approximately 93% appear once; the ten largest clones hold roughly 4.5%. Repeated repertoire sampling spanned the course of chemoradiotherapy. This clonotype was sampled from a human donor with HPV-associated anogenital cancer. The specimen was obtained from a patient who underwent chemoradiotherapy. This sequence joins TRBV7-9 and TRBJ1-6, with TRBD1 as a possible D gene (5 bases). The CDR3 loop reads CASSPLALGGSPLHF. The CDR3 DNA follows: TGTGCCAGCAGCCCCCTGGCCCTTGGGGGATCACCCCTCCACTTT. The whole variable domain, remainder taken from reference TRBV7-9 and TRBJ1-6, is DTGVSQNPRHKITKRGQNVTFRCDPISEHNRLYWYRQTLGQGPEFLTYFQNEAQLEKSRLLSDRFSAERPKGSFSTLEIQRTEQGDSAMYLCASSPLALGGSPLHFGNGTRLTVT.